This T cell receptor beta chain emerged from a study of response to subunit inactivated influenza vaccine. Findings and limits, study-wide: Authors suggested seasonal influenza vaccinations each recruit few new T cells.

Each CDR3 protein is one row after TCRdb ran MiXCR on the RT-PCR reads. The data contain hundreds of thousands of distinct CDR3 sequences, around 8% of them singletons. With regard to this clonotype: What it recognizes is unknown. An end of the junction does not agree with germline; a read error may underlie this.

Germline CDR1 reads DFQATT; CDR2 reads SNEGSKA (reference sequence). This CDR3 is 15 amino acids long. The chain combines TRBV20-1 with TRBJ2-7; 9 nucleotides agree with TRBD1. The specimen was PBMCs from blood, collected less than 30 months after vaccination. This TCR derives from a man between 50 and 70 years old who received an inactivated influenza vaccine. This CDR3 reads CSAETSGTGSFEQYF. CDR3 bases: TGCAGTGCTGAAACCTCCGGGACAGGGTCCTTCGAGCAGTACTTC.